Listed below are T cell receptor beta chains from one sample, sequenced in a study of T cells in Graves' hyperthyroidism and ophthalmopathy. TCRdb called the multiplex PCR reads again in MiXCR, with one record for every CDR3 protein. Among hundreds of thousands of distinct CDR3 sequences listed, about 45% were seen once. The specimen sequenced was peripheral blood or thyroid tissue (not recorded which). These receptors all stem from an adult man with Graves' disease, either hyperthyroidism or ophthalmopathy (not recorded which). Each CDR3 is given with its conserved first and last residue. The D gene is left open where the match is weak. Clone size is given for some rows only: seen once, a few or many times, or a class if the clone is expanded.

J gene	V gene	D gene	clone size	CDR3 DNA	CDR3 protein
TRBJ2-7	TRBV11-2	TRBD2	.	TGTGCCAGCAGCTCCACTAGCGGGATCGTCTACGAGCAGTACTTC	CASSSTSGIVYEQYF
TRBJ2-7	TRBV19	TRBD1	few	TGTGCCAGTAGTCACGGGACAGGGGGCTTCTACGAGCAGTACTTC	CASSHGTGGFYEQYF
TRBJ1-6	TRBV11-3	.	few	TGTGCCAGCAGCTTGGCAGGGTTCGGTTCACCCCTCCACTTT	CASSLAGFGSPLHF
TRBJ2-5	TRBV29-1	TRBD2	.	TGCAGCGGCGGGGGGAGGACCCAGTACTTC	CSGGGRTQYF
TRBJ2-7	TRBV25-1	TRBD1	.	TGTGCCAGCAGCCACTCCGGGACAGGGATGAACGAGCAGTACTTC	CASSHSGTGMNEQYF
TRBJ2-5	TRBV5-1	TRBD1	.	TGCGCCAGCAGCTCTCTTGGACAGGGGAGGGAGACCCAGTACTTC	CASSSLGQGRETQYF
TRBJ2-7	TRBV15	.	many	TGTGCCACCAGCAGGGATGGACCAACTACCTACGAGCAGTACTTC	CATSRDGPTTYEQYF
TRBJ1-1	TRBV19	TRBD1	.	TGTGCCAGTAGAAACGCCCGGACAGGGAACACTGAAGCTTTCTTT	CASRNARTGNTEAFF
TRBJ2-7	TRBV20-1	TRBD1	few	TGCAGTGCTAGAGACCCGACAGGGGGCATGAACTCCGAGCAGTACTTC	CSARDPTGGMNSEQYF
TRBJ1-2	TRBV5-1	.	.	TGCGCCAGCAGCCCGGACAGACAATCTAACTATGGCTACACCTTC	CASSPDRQSNYGYTF
TRBJ2-5	TRBV2	.	many	TGTGCCAGCAGCGGATCTAGCGAACTAGAGACCCAGTACTTC	CASSGSSELETQYF
TRBJ2-5	TRBV10-3	TRBD1	.	TGTGCCATCAGTACTACCGGGTCCTCAGGGGGGACCCAGTACTTC	CAISTTGSSGGTQYF
TRBJ1-1	TRBV20-1	.	.	TGCAGTGCTAGAGATCCAAGTGACAGGCCCACTGAAGCTTTCTTT	CSARDPSDRPTEAFF
TRBJ2-2	TRBV29-1	TRBD1	.	TGCAGCGTTGGGACAGGGTATGGTGAGCAGTTTTTT	CSVGTGYGEQFF
TRBJ2-7	TRBV11-2	TRBD1	.	TGTGCCAGCACCACCGCCGGGACAGTCTACGAGCAGTACTTC	CASTTAGTVYEQYF
TRBJ1-1	TRBV5-1	TRBD1	.	TGCGCCAGCAGCTGGAGGACAGGAGGGAACACTGAAGCTTTCTTT	CASSWRTGGNTEAFF
TRBJ1-1	TRBV10-3	TRBD1	.	TGTGCCATCGGGACAGGGCTGAACACTGAAGCTTTCTTT	CAIGTGLNTEAFF
TRBJ2-7	TRBV6-1	TRBD2	few	TGTGCCAGCAGCATAGGGACTAGCGGGTCTTACGAGCAGTACTTC	CASSIGTSGSYEQYF
TRBJ2-7	TRBV7-8	.	once	TGTGCCAGCAGCTTAGAGGCAGAATACGAGCAGTACTTC	CASSLEAEYEQYF
TRBJ2-7	TRBV7-7	.	.	TGTGCTAGCAGCCCAACAGGGTGTTCATACGAGCAGTACTTC	CASSPTGCSYEQYF
TRBJ1-3	TRBV7-3	.	.	TGTGCCAGCAGCCCAGGGGCTGGAAACACCATATATTTT	CASSPGAGNTIYF
TRBJ1-1	TRBV7-9	TRBD1	once	TGTGCCAGCAGATCGCCGGGACAGGGGAAAACTGAAGCTTTCTTT	CASRSPGQGKTEAFF
TRBJ1-6	TRBV15	.	many	TGTGCCACCAGCAGAGAACAGCCAAATTCACCCCTCCACTTT	CATSREQPNSPLHF
TRBJ1-1	TRBV2	.	many	TGTGCCAGCCTCGGGACGGTGAACACTGAAGCTTTCTTT	CASLGTVNTEAFF
TRBJ1-1	TRBV29-1	.	many	TGCAGCGTTGAGACAGGATTAAACACTGAAGCTTTCTTT	CSVETGLNTEAFF
TRBJ1-2	TRBV7-9	.	.	TGTGCCAGCAGCTTACAGGAATATGGCTACACCTTC	CASSLQEYGYTF
TRBJ2-7	TRBV7-2	.	.	TGTGCCAGCAGCCCGACTATCATATACGAGCAGTACTTC	CASSPTIIYEQYF
TRBJ1-2	TRBV10-1	.	many	TGCGCCAGCAGTGAACCCAGGCGGTATGGCTACACCTTC	CASSEPRRYGYTF
TRBJ1-5	TRBV12-3/TRBV12-4	.	.	TGTGCCAGCAGCCAAGGTTACGGGGGTGGCAATCAGCCCCAGCATTTT	CASSQGYGGGNQPQHF
TRBJ1-1	TRBV12-3/TRBV12-4	.	few	TGTGCCAGCAGACTTCAGGGGTGGGGCACTGAAGCTTTCTTT	CASRLQGWGTEAFF
TRBJ1-6	TRBV10-3	.	.	TGTGCCATCAGTGAACACAGCGACAATTCACCCCTCCACTTT	CAISEHSDNSPLHF
TRBJ2-5	TRBV7-9	TRBD1	.	TGTGCCAGCAGCTCCGGGACAGTCAACGGAGAGGCCCAGTACTTC	CASSSGTVNGEAQYF
TRBJ1-5	TRBV7-4	.	many	TGTGCCAGCAGCTGGCGGGCACGGGATCGCAATCAGCCCCAGCATTTT	CASSWRARDRNQPQHF
TRBJ2-7	TRBV7-8	.	.	TGTGCCAGCAGCTCCCCAGGGGCGGGCTACGAGCAGTACTTC	CASSSPGAGYEQYF
TRBJ2-7	TRBV6-4	.	.	TGTGCCAGCAGTACCTTACGACGGGGCGAGCAGTACTTC	CASSTLRRGEQYF
TRBJ1-1	TRBV5-1	.	.	TGCGCCAGCAGCTTGCCGGGGGCGGTAAATACTGAAGCTTTCTTT	CASSLPGAVNTEAFF
TRBJ2-5	TRBV2	.	few	TGTGCCAGCAGAGTAACTAGAAGTCAAGAGACCCAGTACTTC	CASRVTRSQETQYF